These 25 T cell receptor beta chains came from one sample sequenced in a study of blood T cell repertoires in COVID-19. Sequencing used immunoSEQ multiplex PCR; TCRdb keeps in-frame clones, though not all of them. The sample carries fewer than 350,000 clones, 70% to 90% recorded once. The sequencing input was peripheral blood. The receptors were sampled from a woman between 50 and 59 years old who had recovered from COVID-19.

This clone turned up a few times. The V gene is TRBV4-2, the J gene TRBJ2-5; D is uncertain. CDR3 size: 14 residues. Trimming stripped 4 bases from V and 0 bases from J, with 9 bases between. The V gene's germline CDR1 is LGHNA and CDR2 YNFKEQ. CDR3 in amino acids: CASSPIPYQETQYF. The CDR3 bases are TGTGCCAGCAGCCCTATCCCGTACCAAGAGACCCAGTACTTC.

The V gene is TRBV29-1, the J gene TRBJ1-2; TRBD1 might be the D (5 bases). Per germline, CDR1 SQVTM and CDR2 ANQGSEA. This CDR3 has 18 amino acids. With 6 bases removed from V and 5 bases from J, the gap between germline ends came to 31 bases. The CDR3 reads CSVDSFSSDWGGEYGYTF. The CDR3 nucleotides read TGCAGCGTCGATTCGTTCTCATCGGACTGGGGCGGGGAATATGGCTACACCTTC.

The chain employs TRBV12-3 or TRBV12-4 and TRBJ1-2; TRBD1 matches 7 bases. V was pared by 6 bases and J by 8 bases, with 9 bases of the junction left unmatched. The CDR3 spans 13 residues. The CDR3 region has the DNA TGTGCCAGCAGCCGGAGGGGGCTCTGGGGCTACACCTTC. Translated: CASSRRGLWGYTF.

This clone was observed a single time. This chain connects TRBV28 to TRBJ1-6; 9 nucleotides align to TRBD1. The CDR3 loop spans 15 amino acids. The germline V gene encodes CDR1 MDHEN and CDR2 SYDVKM. The V segment lost 8 bases and the J segment 10 bases; nucleotides outside the gene matches: 12. DNA for the CDR3: TGTGCCAGCGGAGAGCCGGGACAGGGTAAATCACCCCTCCACTTT. It encodes CASGEPGQGKSPLHF.

This chain joins TRBV19 and TRBJ1-5; tentatively, D is TRBD1 (5 bases). Trimming removed 3 bases from V and 3 bases from J, with 12 bases in between. This CDR3 comprises 15 residues. Germline V CDR1 and CDR2: LNHDA, SQIVND (reference sequence). The CDR3 DNA is TGTGCCAGTAGTATCTCTACAGGAGACAATCAGCCCCAGCATTTT. Protein product: CASSISTGDNQPQHF.

The chain carries TRBV6-6 and TRBJ1-2; maybe TRBD1 (5 bases). The CDR3 runs to 15 residues. Germline values: CDR1 MNHNY, CDR2 SVGAGI (reference sequence). V gave up 4 bases and J gave up 3 bases, with 15 bases separating them. The CDR3 coding sequence is TGTGCCAGCAGTTCCCCCTGGGGGGAGGACTATGGCTACACCTTC. It codes for CASSSPWGEDYGYTF.

The chain links TRBV3-1 (or the pseudogene TRBV3-2) to TRBJ2-1; D is perhaps TRBD2 (5 bases). Germline CDR1 and CDR2: LGHDT and YNNKEL (reference sequence). The ends were cut back, 4 bases at V and 6 bases at J, with 7 bases in the middle. This CDR3 region has 12 residues. Here the CDR3 DNA reads TGTGCCAGCAGCCGCGGGCGCAATGAGCAGTTCTTC. Its translation is CASSRGRNEQFF.

V gene TRBV7-2 combines with J gene TRBJ2-7; D possibly corresponds to TRBD1 (6 bases). CDR3 length: 14 residues. The ends were cut back, 5 bases at V and 6 bases at J, with 17 bases in the middle. Germline loops: CDR1 SGHTA, CDR2 FQGNSA. The CDR3 reads CASSHLTGFGEQYF. DNA for the CDR3: TGTGCCAGCAGCCACCTCACAGGGTTTGGCGAGCAGTACTTC.

This clone was seen once. The V gene is TRBV3-1 (or the pseudogene TRBV3-2), the J gene TRBJ2-2, with D maybe TRBD1 (5 bases). The V gene's germline CDR1 is LGHDT and CDR2 YNNKEL (reference sequence). The CDR3 covers 15 residues. Trimming stripped 1 base from V and 1 base from J, with 7 bases between. This CDR3 is CASSQGRGNTGELFF. CDR3 bases: TGTGCCAGCAGCCAAGGAAGGGGGAACACCGGGGAGCTGTTTTTT.

The chain links TRBV9 to TRBJ2-3; D is possibly TRBD2 (6 bases). Trimming took 0 bases from V and 11 from J, leaving 16 bases between them. Germline-derived CDR1 and CDR2 are SGDLS and YYNGEE. The CDR3 length is 14 residues. In DNA, the CDR3 is TGTGCCAGCAGCGTAGCGGGCGGCGCGGGGAAGCAGTATTTT. Its protein product is CASSVAGGAGKQYF.

The chain employs TRBV28 and TRBJ1-2; possible D gene TRBD1, 5 bases. Trimming cost V 7 bases and J 4 bases, with 13 bases left between them. Germline V gene sequence: CDR1 MDHEN, CDR2 SYDVKM. This CDR3 comprises 13 residues. The CDR3 bases are TGTGCCAGCACCCCCCTTCAGGGCTATGGCTACACCTTC. Its protein is CASTPLQGYGYTF.

The chain couples TRBV11-2 to TRBJ1-1; 9 positions agree with TRBD1. This CDR3 has 16 amino acids. Losses at the gene ends were 5 bases for V and 6 bases for J; bases not matched to a gene: 13. Germline assignment: CDR1 SGHAT and CDR2 FQNNGV. CDR3: CASSAITGTGRAEAFF. For the CDR3, the DNA is TGTGCCAGCAGCGCAATTACCGGGACAGGGAGGGCTGAAGCTTTCTTT.

For the CDR3, the DNA is TGTGCCAGCAGCTTGGCCGGGTTAAAGGATTCCGGGGAGCTGTTTTTT. This gives the protein CASSLAGLKDSGELFF. The chain carries TRBV7-2 and TRBJ2-2; no definite D call. The germline CDR1 and CDR2 sequences are SGHTA and FQGNSA. V was cut by 3 bases and J by 6 bases, with 17 bases left in between. The CDR3 contains 16 residues.

Comment on this clone: Other DNA sequences in the sample encode the same CDR3. This chain uses TRBV27 with TRBJ2-7, with TRBD1 matching 10 bases. J lost 2 bases, V lost 2 bases, and 3 bases had no gene match. CDR1 is MNHEY and CDR2 is SMNVEV in the germline V gene (reference sequence). The CDR3 covers 15 residues. CDR3 in DNA: TGTGCCAGCAGTTTAAGCGGGACAGGGGCCTACGAGCAGTACTTC. Encoded protein: CASSLSGTGAYEQYF.

The chain joins TRBV18 to TRBJ1-4; 10 bases map to TRBD1. Germline CDR1 reads KGHSH; CDR2 reads LQKENI. This CDR3 has 15 amino acids. The J segment lost 7 bases and the V segment lost 6 bases, leaving 8 bases of the junction unmatched. As DNA, the CDR3 is TGTGCCAGCTCCCCCGTCGGGACAGGGGTTGAAAAACTGTTTTTT. This translates into CASSPVGTGVEKLFF.

As concerns this clone: Other DNA variants within this sample encode the same CDR3. The V call is TRBV6-5, the J call TRBJ1-2, with TRBD1 matching over 9 bases. The CDR3 contains 14 residues. The J segment lost 5 bases and the V segment lost 3 bases, leaving 4 bases of the junction unmatched. Germline V CDR1 and CDR2: MNHEY, SVGAGI. The CDR3 reads CASSYSTGGYGYTF. The DNA of the CDR3 is TGTGCCAGCAGTTATTCGACAGGGGGTTATGGCTACACCTTC.

The chain combines TRBV29-1 with TRBJ2-7; 9 nucleotides match TRBD1. The V gene's germline CDR1 is SQVTM and CDR2 ANQGSEA. The CDR3 length is 13 residues. With V trimmed by 4 bases and J by 3 bases, 4 bases remained unmatched. CDR3 protein: CSVGGQGLYEQYF. CDR3 DNA: TGCAGCGTTGGGGGACAGGGTCTCTACGAGCAGTACTTC.

The J gene is TRBJ2-1, the V gene TRBV10-1, with 14 bases aligning to TRBD2. Trimming removed 0 bases from V and 8 bases from J; junction bases left unmatched: 6. Per the germline V gene, CDR1 is WNHNN and CDR2 is SYGVQD (reference sequence). This CDR3 has 17 residues. CDR3 sequence: CASSESTSGRASHEQFF. The DNA for the CDR3 is TGCGCCAGCAGTGAGTCGACTAGCGGGAGGGCCTCCCATGAGCAGTTCTTC.

The chain is built from TRBV7-2 and TRBJ1-2, with D possibly being TRBD1 (5 bases). In germline, CDR1 is SGHTA, CDR2 FQGNSA. V was clipped by 9 bases and J by 5 bases, with 16 bases between them. The CDR3 is 13 residues long. CDR3: CASGRQGSYGYTF. CDR3 in DNA: TGTGCCAGTGGGAGGCAGGGTTCTTATGGCTACACCTTC.

A note on this clone: A clone one base away is much larger, so this may be a read error. This chain uses TRBV5-4 with TRBJ1-2; 9 nucleotides line up with TRBD1. The V and J ends lost 4 bases and 8 bases, in that order; junction bases with no gene match: 3. This CDR3 has 12 residues. Germline-derived CDR1 and CDR2 are SGHNT and YYREEE (reference sequence). CDR3 sequence (DNA): TGTGCCAGCAGCCCCGGACAGGGGGGCTACACCTTC. This gives the protein CASSPGQGGYTF.

The CDR3 DNA follows: TGTGCCACCAGCAGAACCGGGACTATGGACAATGAGCAGTTCTTC. Translated, it gives CATSRTGTMDNEQFF. The rearrangement links TRBV15 to TRBJ2-1; 7 nucleotides line up with TRBD2. The germline gives CDR1 LNHNV, CDR2 YYDKDF (reference sequence). There are 15 residues in the CDR3. V dropped 2 bases and J dropped 5; count of bases not matched to a gene: 6.

The gene calls are TRBV19 and TRBJ1-6; 8 nucleotides align to TRBD1. CDR1 and CDR2 (germline): LNHDA, SQIVND (reference sequence). Trimming cost V 5 bases and J 9 bases; bases outside gene matches: 15. The CDR3 runs 17 residues. In DNA form, the CDR3 reads TGTGCCAGTAGTGCAACAGGGACAGGCCCGCCGACTTCACCCCTCCACTTT. Amino acids: CASSATGTGPPTSPLHF.

The chain carries TRBV4-2 and TRBJ2-3, with 16 bases aligning to TRBD2. J lost 4 bases, V lost 2 bases, and 3 bases had no gene match. Germline CDR1 and CDR2: LGHNA and YNFKEQ. The CDR3 spans 17 residues. CDR3 coding DNA: TGTGCCAGCAGCCAATCGGGACTAGCGGGAGGGCCAGATACGCAGTATTTT. Translating gives CASSQSGLAGGPDTQYF.

V gene TRBV5-6 combines with J gene TRBJ2-4; 10 bases align to TRBD1. V shed 4 bases, J shed 2 bases, and the junction held 6 bases outside the gene matches. The CDR3 runs to 16 residues. Germline V CDR1 and CDR2: SGHDT, YYEEEE. The CDR3 reads CASSPDRGQTKNIQYF. DNA for the CDR3: TGTGCCAGCAGCCCCGACAGGGGGCAAACCAAAAACATTCAGTACTTC.

V is TRBV3-1 (or the pseudogene TRBV3-2) and J is TRBJ2-5, with 9 bases aligning to TRBD2. The CDR3 spans 14 residues. Germline-derived CDR1 and CDR2 are LGHDT and YNNKEL (reference sequence). With V trimmed by 2 bases and J by 4 bases, 2 bases remained unmatched. The CDR3 here is CASSQLREGETQYF. The CDR3 DNA reads TGTGCCAGCAGCCAACTGCGGGAGGGAGAGACCCAGTACTTC.